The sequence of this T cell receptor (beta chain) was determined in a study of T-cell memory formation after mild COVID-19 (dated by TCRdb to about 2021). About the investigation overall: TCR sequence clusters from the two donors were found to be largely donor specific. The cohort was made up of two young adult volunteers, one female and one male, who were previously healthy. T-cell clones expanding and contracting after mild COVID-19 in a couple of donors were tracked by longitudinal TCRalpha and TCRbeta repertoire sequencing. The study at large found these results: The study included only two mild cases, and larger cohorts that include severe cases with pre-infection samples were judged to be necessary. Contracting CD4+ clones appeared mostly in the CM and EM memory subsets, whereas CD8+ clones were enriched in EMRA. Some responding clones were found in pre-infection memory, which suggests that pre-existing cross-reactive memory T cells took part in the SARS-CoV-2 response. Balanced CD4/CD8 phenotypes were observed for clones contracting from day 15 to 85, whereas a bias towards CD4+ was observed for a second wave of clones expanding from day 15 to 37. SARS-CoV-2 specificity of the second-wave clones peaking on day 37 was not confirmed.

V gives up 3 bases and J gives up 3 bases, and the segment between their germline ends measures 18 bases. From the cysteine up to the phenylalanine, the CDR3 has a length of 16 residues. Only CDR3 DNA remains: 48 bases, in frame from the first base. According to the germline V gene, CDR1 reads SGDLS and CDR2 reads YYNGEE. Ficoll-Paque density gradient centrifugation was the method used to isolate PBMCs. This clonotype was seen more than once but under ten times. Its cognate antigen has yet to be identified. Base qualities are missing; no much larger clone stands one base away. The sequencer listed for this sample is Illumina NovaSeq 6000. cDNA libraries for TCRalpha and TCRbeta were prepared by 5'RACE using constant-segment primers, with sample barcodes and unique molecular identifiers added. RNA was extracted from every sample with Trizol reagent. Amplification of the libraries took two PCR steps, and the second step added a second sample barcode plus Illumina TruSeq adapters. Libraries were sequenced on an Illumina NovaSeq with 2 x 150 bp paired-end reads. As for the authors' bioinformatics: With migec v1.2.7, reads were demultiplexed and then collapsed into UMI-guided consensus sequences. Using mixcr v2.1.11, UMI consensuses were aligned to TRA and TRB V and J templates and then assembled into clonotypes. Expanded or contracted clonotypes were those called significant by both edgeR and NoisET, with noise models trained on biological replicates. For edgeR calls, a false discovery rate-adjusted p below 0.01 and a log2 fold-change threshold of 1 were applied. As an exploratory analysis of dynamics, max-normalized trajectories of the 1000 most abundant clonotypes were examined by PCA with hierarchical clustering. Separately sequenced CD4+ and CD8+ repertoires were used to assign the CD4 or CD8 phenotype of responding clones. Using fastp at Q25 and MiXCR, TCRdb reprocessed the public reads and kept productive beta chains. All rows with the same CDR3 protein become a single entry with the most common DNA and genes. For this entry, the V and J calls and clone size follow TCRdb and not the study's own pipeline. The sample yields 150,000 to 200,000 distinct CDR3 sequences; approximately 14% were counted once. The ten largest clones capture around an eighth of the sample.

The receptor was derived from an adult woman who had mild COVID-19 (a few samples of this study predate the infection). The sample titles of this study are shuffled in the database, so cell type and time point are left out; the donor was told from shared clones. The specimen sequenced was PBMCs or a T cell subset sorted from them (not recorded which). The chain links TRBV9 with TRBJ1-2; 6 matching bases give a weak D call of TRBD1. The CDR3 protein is CASSADSGDTDYGYTF. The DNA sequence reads TGTGCCAGCAGCGCCGATTCAGGGGATACGGACTATGGCTACACCTTC.